Shown below are 26 T cell receptor beta chains from a single sample sequenced in a study of early T cells in non-severe SARS-CoV-2 infection. MiXCR, run by TCRdb on the 5' RACE reads, gives a single entry per CDR3 protein. The profile shows more than 80,000 distinct CDR3 sequences, 16% of them singletons. Sequencing was done on a sample of whole blood. The receptors were sampled from an adult who was a healthcare worker with PCR-confirmed SARS-CoV-2 infection or an uninfected control (not recorded which).

A few counts support this clonotype. The rearrangement joins TRBV19 to TRBJ1-2, with unresolved D. The CDR3 consists of 14 residues. The germline CDR1 and CDR2 sequences are LNHDA and SQIVND (reference sequence). V gave up 1 base and J gave up 0 bases, with 6 bases separating them. The CDR3 DNA reads as TGTGCCAGTAGTATAGTGAGGTCTAACTATGGCTACACCTTC. This translates into CASSIVRSNYGYTF.

This clonotype was seen a single time. V usage is TRBV11-2 and J usage is TRBJ2-4; D unresolved. V shed 1 base and J shed 5 bases, with 9 bases lying between them. This CDR3 is built from 14 residues. Germline V gene sequence: CDR1 SGHAT, CDR2 FQNNGV. CDR3 residues: CASSLVLMENIQYF. The CDR3 nucleotides are TGTGCCAGCAGCTTAGTTTTAATGGAAAACATTCAGTACTTC.

This clonotype was found a few times. This chain links TRBV15 with TRBJ2-1; 8 nucleotides match TRBD2. The CDR3 is made up of 16 amino acids. In germline, CDR1 is LNHNV, CDR2 YYDKDF (reference sequence). V lost 2 bases, J lost 7 bases, and 10 bases stayed unmatched. Here the CDR3 reads CATSRTGLVAGNEQFF. The CDR3 bases are TGTGCCACCAGCAGAACGGGACTAGTTGCAGGGAATGAGCAGTTCTTC.

This clonotype was seen ten or more times. The chain employs TRBV4-2 and TRBJ1-5; D gene unclear. This CDR3 has 15 amino acids. Germline lookup yields CDR1 LGHNA and CDR2 YNFKEQ. Trimming left V 4 bases short and J 1 base short, with 11 bases between. In DNA form, the CDR3 reads TGTGCCAGCAGCCTCAACTTCAGGAGCAATCAGCCCCAGCATTTT. Its translation: CASSLNFRSNQPQHF.

The genes are TRBV28 and TRBJ2-7; D gene uncertain. This CDR3 comprises 13 residues. V was trimmed by 5 bases and J by 5 bases, leaving 13 bases between them. CDR1 is MDHEN and CDR2 is SYDVKM in the germline V gene. For the CDR3, the DNA is TGTGCCAGCAGTCACCGGATAGGCAACGAGCAGTACTTC. Amino acid sequence: CASSHRIGNEQYF.

The chain recombines TRBV19 with TRBJ2-1; maybe TRBD1 (5 bases). The CDR3 is made up of 14 amino acids. V lost 5 bases and J 5 bases, leaving 13 bases between the germline ends. Germline CDR1 reads LNHDA; CDR2 reads SQIVND (reference sequence). CDR3 protein: CASSYQGTHNEQFF. The CDR3 coding sequence is TGTGCCAGTAGTTATCAGGGAACCCACAATGAGCAGTTCTTC.

This clonotype was seen only a few times. The chain uses TRBV7-2 and TRBJ2-2; D may be TRBD1 or TRBD2 (6 bases each). V lost 2 bases and J lost 0, with 10 bases in between. Germline V gives CDR1 SGHTA, CDR2 FQGNSA. The CDR3 spans 16 residues. The CDR3 sequence: CASSLLGGSNTGELFF. The DNA for the CDR3 is TGTGCCAGCAGCTTATTGGGGGGCTCGAACACCGGGGAGCTGTTTTTT.

The V gene is TRBV7-2, the J gene TRBJ2-7; 8 nucleotides line up with TRBD2. Trimming removed 5 bases from V and 4 bases from J; junction bases left unmatched: 10. The CDR3 covers 15 residues. The germline V gene has CDR1 SGHTA and CDR2 FQGNSA. For the CDR3, the DNA is TGTGCCAGCAGCCCGACCGGGACTAGGCCTTACGAGCAGTACTTC. It yields the protein CASSPTGTRPYEQYF. The full variable domain, rest sourced from reference TRBV7-2 and TRBJ2-7, is GAGVSQSPSNKVTEKGKDVELRCDPISGHTALYWYRQSLGQGLEFLIYFQGNSAPDKSGLPSDRFSAERTGGSVSTLTIQRTQQEDSAVYLCASSPTGTRPYEQYFGPGTRLTVT.

There are many counts of this clonotype. CDR3 in DNA: TGTGCCAGCAGTGCCGTGGTAGCGAGAAACACAGATACGCAGTATTTT. Its protein is CASSAVVARNTDTQYF. V is TRBV6-1 and J is TRBJ2-3; the D gene is possibly TRBD2 (5 bases). Germline CDR1 and CDR2: MNHNS and SASEGT. Trimming pared 4 bases from V and 2 bases from J, leaving 16 bases between. The length of the CDR3 is 16 residues.

A few counts support this clonotype. This rearrangement joins TRBV7-2 to TRBJ2-7; 10 nucleotides align to TRBD1. The trim removed 5 bases at V and 2 bases at J, leaving 6 bases unmatched. This CDR3 has 15 residues. CDR1 and CDR2 from the germline V gene are SGHTA and FQGNSA. CDR3 amino acids: CASSLRTGGTYEQYF. The CDR3 region has the DNA TGTGCCAGCAGCCTCCGGACAGGGGGGACCTACGAGCAGTACTTC.

The CDR3 region is CSASVLLAGVNEQFF. In DNA, the CDR3 is TGCAGTGCTAGCGTTCTGCTAGCGGGAGTAAATGAGCAGTTCTTC. The V and J genes are TRBV20-1 and TRBJ2-1, with 10 bases that match TRBD2. The V segment lost 3 bases and the J segment 7 bases; nucleotides outside the gene matches: 9. CDR1 is DFQATT and CDR2 is SNEGSKA in the germline V gene (reference sequence). The CDR3 is 15 amino acids.

The chain employs TRBV19 and TRBJ2-1, with TRBD2 identical over 13 bases. The CDR3 consists of 16 residues. Trimming at V came to 1 base and at J to 8 bases, leaving 5 bases not matched to a gene. Germline-derived CDR1 and CDR2 are LNHDA and SQIVND (reference sequence). CDR3 sequence (DNA): TGTGCCAGTAGTATAGGACTAGCGGGAGGAGGGTATGAGCAGTTCTTC. It codes for CASSIGLAGGGYEQFF.

The rearrangement uses TRBV6-2 or TRBV6-3 and TRBJ2-1, with 8 bases aligning to TRBD2. Per germline, CDR1 MNHEY and CDR2 SVGEGT. The CDR3 is 17 amino acids. V lost 5 bases, J lost 0 bases, and 9 bases stayed unmatched. CDR3 amino acids: CASSPPGRGSSYNEQFF. As DNA, the CDR3 is TGTGCCAGCAGTCCCCCCGGGAGGGGTAGCTCCTACAATGAGCAGTTCTTC.

This clonotype showed up just a few times. The V gene is TRBV7-8, the J gene TRBJ1-1, with D unclear. CDR3 length: 17 residues. Germline CDR1 and CDR2: SGHVS and FQNEAQ. V shed 5 bases and J shed 1 base, with 20 bases lying between them. The CDR3 protein is CASSPPGRTIGNTEAFF. In DNA, the CDR3 is TGTGCCAGCAGCCCACCGGGGAGGACCATTGGGAACACTGAAGCTTTCTTT.

This rearrangement joins TRBV29-1 to TRBJ1-1; D gene unclear. Trimming stripped 3 bases from V and 3 bases from J, with 11 bases between. Germline assignment: CDR1 SQVTM and CDR2 ANQGSEA. The CDR3 extends over 13 amino acids. CDR3 amino acids: CSVDSGRYTEAFF. In DNA form, the CDR3 reads TGCAGCGTTGATTCCGGGAGGTACACTGAAGCTTTCTTT.

This clonotype was picked up many times. The chain combines TRBV6-6 with TRBJ2-2, with TRBD2 matching 7 bases. Germline V lookup: CDR1 MNHNY, CDR2 SVGAGI (reference sequence). V lost 0 bases, J lost 4 bases, and 2 bases stayed unmatched. This CDR3 spans 15 amino acids. CDR3 sequence (DNA): TGTGCCAGCAGTTACTCGGGGGGGTCCACCGGGGAGCTGTTTTTT. Its protein product is CASSYSGGSTGELFF.

Only a few counts were recorded for this clonotype. The chain has TRBV12-3 or TRBV12-4 and TRBJ2-1; D could derive from TRBD1 or TRBD2 (5 bases each). This CDR3 contains 14 residues. V lost 6 bases, J lost 6 bases, and 15 bases lay in between. CDR3 amino acids: CASSPRDPRNEQFF. The DNA of the CDR3 is TGTGCCAGCAGCCCAAGGGACCCCCGCAATGAGCAGTTCTTC.

This clonotype has at least ten counts. This chain uses TRBV3-1 with TRBJ1-3; possibly TRBD1 for D (5 bases). This CDR3 comprises 16 residues. Germline V gene sequence: CDR1 LGHDT, CDR2 YNNKEL (reference sequence). Trimming cost V 2 bases and J 4 bases, with 15 bases left between them. CDR3 nucleotides: TGTGCCAGCAGCCAATTCACCCCCCGGGGGGGAAACACCATATATTTT. Translating gives CASSQFTPRGGNTIYF.

The chain combines TRBV29-1 with TRBJ1-2, with D hard to call. Germline loops: CDR1 SQVTM, CDR2 ANQGSEA. Trimming stripped 0 bases from V and 0 bases from J, with 11 bases between. The CDR3 spans 15 residues. CDR3 nucleotide sequence: TGCAGCGTTGAAGATCCAACTGAGGCTAACTATGGCTACACCTTC. This encodes CSVEDPTEANYGYTF. The full variable domain, rest sourced from reference TRBV29-1 and TRBJ1-2, is SAVISQKPSRDICQRGTSLTIQCQVDSQVTMMFWYRQQPGQSLTLIATANQGSEATYESGFVIDKFPISRPNLTFSTLTVSNMSPEDSSIYLCSVEDPTEANYGYTFGSGTRLTVV.

This sequence joins TRBV7-9 and TRBJ2-7; the match to TRBD2 covers 7 bases. CDR3 length: 15 amino acids. Trimming removed 1 base from V and 3 bases from J; junction bases left unmatched: 6. Germline V gene sequence: CDR1 SEHNR, CDR2 FQNEAQ (reference sequence). Written as DNA, the CDR3 is TGTGCCAGCAGCTTAGAAACGGGGGGTAACTACGAGCAGTACTTC. Translating it yields CASSLETGGNYEQYF.

This clonotype was detected a few times. The genes are TRBV10-1 and TRBJ2-1; weak D call: TRBD2 (6 bases). Looked up from germline, CDR1 is WNHNN and CDR2 is SYGVQD (reference sequence). This CDR3 region has 14 residues. The V end lost 5 bases, the J end lost 4 bases, and 12 bases lay between the germline ends. The CDR3 nucleotides read TGCGCCAGCAGTACGGGAGTGATTTACAATGAGCAGTTCTTC. It codes for CASSTGVIYNEQFF.

The chain links TRBV29-1 to TRBJ2-3; no definite D call. The V end lost 7 bases, the J end lost 4 bases, and 21 bases lay between the germline ends. The CDR3 is 15 amino acids. Germline V gene lookup returns CDR1 SQVTM and CDR2 ANQGSEA. Written as DNA, the CDR3 is TGCAGCGCCTCCACCGCGACAACGATAGCAGATACGCAGTATTTT. Its protein product is CSASTATTIADTQYF.

The V call is TRBV28, the J call TRBJ2-4; unclear D gene. Trimming removed 4 bases from V and 9 bases from J, with 13 bases in between. Per the germline V gene, CDR1 is MDHEN and CDR2 is SYDVKM. This CDR3 has 13 residues. This CDR3 is CASSSRNRGIQYF. CDR3 sequence (DNA): TGTGCCAGCAGTTCCCGCAACCGCGGCATTCAGTACTTC.

The table lists this clonotype with many counts. The DNA of the CDR3 is TGTGCCTGGAGTGTTACGCGGGAGCAGGGGAAGTTCTTC. Encoded protein: CAWSVTREQGKFF. V and J are TRBV30 and TRBJ2-1; possible D gene TRBD2, 7 bases. Between the trimmed V and J ends, which lost 0 bases and 14 bases, there was a span of 17 bases. The CDR3 runs 13 residues. From germline, CDR1 is GTSNPN and CDR2 SVGIG (reference sequence).

This chain connects TRBV7-9 to TRBJ1-1, with D possibly TRBD1 on 5 matching bases. The V and J ends lost 1 base and 4 bases respectively, with 7 bases between them. Germline assignment: CDR1 SEHNR and CDR2 FQNEAQ (reference sequence). The length of the CDR3 is 13 residues. The CDR3 spells CASSLDQGTEAFF. CDR3 DNA sequence: TGTGCCAGCAGCTTAGATCAGGGCACTGAAGCTTTCTTT.

This clonotype was counted at least ten times. V is TRBV19 and J is TRBJ2-1; the D gene is possibly TRBD1 (6 bases). The V and J ends lost 1 base and 0 bases respectively, with 16 bases between them. CDR1 is LNHDA and CDR2 is SQIVND in the germline V gene (reference sequence). The CDR3 sequence is 18 residues long. The CDR3 DNA follows: TGTGCCAGTAGTATAGGGGGGCCTACAGGGAGCTCCTACAATGAGCAGTTCTTC. It codes for CASSIGGPTGSSYNEQFF. Full variable domain (outside the CDR3, taken from reference TRBV19 and TRBJ2-1): DGGITQSPKYLFRKEGQNVTLSCEQNLNHDAMYWYRQDPGQGLRLIYYSQIVNDFQKGDIAEGYSVSREKKESFPLTVTSAQKNPTAFYLCASSIGGPTGSSYNEQFFGPGTRLTVL.